This T cell receptor (beta chain) is drawn from a study of T cell changes during pregnancy in multiple sclerosis (dated by TCRdb to the late 2010s). About the study as a whole: Changes in the T cell repertoire over the course of pregnancy were examined in this study in women with multiple sclerosis.

Only one count was recorded for this clone. The specificity of this receptor is unknown. Base qualities are not at hand, and no much larger clone is one base apart. Library preparation was by the immunoSEQ multiplex PCR assay. This immuneACCESS table, as held by TCRdb, lists in-frame sequences with V and J called but not all clones. Of the missing ones, under half trace to an unresolved V gene in checked studies; the others have no known cause. The sample table lists 20,000 or so clones, over 80% of them with a count of one. The ten top clones hold roughly 5% of the sample. Measured from the cysteine to the phenylalanine, the CDR3 is 13 residues long. The DNA shown is the 39-base CDR3, in frame from base 1. The germline V gene supplies CDR1 SGDLS and CDR2 YYNGEE. The V end gives up 3 bases and the J end 3 bases, leaving 2 bases in the junction not matched to a gene.

This sequence originates from a female donor in good health, enrolled as a control in a pregnancy study. The sequencing here drew on CD8+ T cells from peripheral blood mononuclear cells, taken after pregnancy. This chain is built from TRBV9 and TRBJ1-1, and 7 bases in between align with TRBD1. Here is the DNA: TGTGCCAGCAGCGACGACAGGGACACTGAAGCTTTCTTT. Translated, this is CASSDDRDTEAFF. Reference TRBV9 and TRBJ1-1 proteins supply the regions before and after the CDR3; the full variable domain is: DSGVTQTPKHLITATGQRVTLRCSPRSGDLSVYWYQQSLDQGLQFLIQYYNGEERAKGNILERFSAQQFPDLHSELNLSSLELGDSALYFCASSDDRDTEAFFGQGTRLTVV.